This T cell receptor beta chain was identified during a study of shared clonotypes between healthy human individuals. For the study at large: The cohort had a couple of women and a few men, ages 18 to 49. General observations from the study: Clonotype sharing among donors was thought likely to change with sequencing depth.

Original data processing: Junction-only sequences produced by ImmunoSEQ had no quality scores, so filtering differed. The repertoire was sequenced with immunoSEQ multiplex PCR; TCRdb's copy has only in-frame clones and lacks some. V, J and clone size derive from that table, while D and trimming were established from the DNA sequence. The sample yields about 2.2 million clones, over 85% seen once. Comment on this clone: No antigen is known for it.

V lost 0 bases to trimming and J lost 2 bases, with 6 bases between them. Germline CDR1 SGHRS, CDR2 YFSETQ. This CDR3 comprises 13 residues. CD45RO-negative cells were positively selected for CCR7, leaving out terminally differentiated effector memory CD45RA+ cells. Sequencing was done on a sample of naive CD8+ T cells from PBMCs. This sequence originates from a man between 18 and 29 years old in good health. Some clones in this sample may be carry-over from other donors' samples. The genes are TRBV5-1 and TRBJ2-7; no clear D gene. The CDR3 DNA sequence: TGCGCCAGCAGCTTGGAAAGCCCCTACGAGCAGTACTTC. Amino acid sequence: CASSLESPYEQYF.